The 10 T cell receptor beta chains in this list originate from one sample, sequenced in a study of regulatory T cells in long-lasting Graves disease. TCR beta libraries were built with iRepertoire HTBI primers and Arm-PCR of CDR3 regions. TCRdb passed the multiplex PCR reads through MiXCR, listing each CDR3 protein once. The profile shows roughly 430,000 distinct CDR3 sequences, under 25% of them singletons. Time point: persistent/refractory GD, antithyroid drugs over 5 years with positive TRAb. PBMCs were the source of the RNA used for TCR sequencing. Sample: peripheral blood mononuclear cells (PBMCs), taken when the disease was refractory, from a patient treated with antithyroid drugs. The origin of the receptors is a female donor with Graves disease.

This clonotype was observed at least ten times. The J gene is TRBJ2-5, the V gene TRBV14; TRBD1 matches 11 bases. Germline-derived CDR1 and CDR2 are SGHDN and FVKESK. V was pared by 4 bases and J by 7 bases, with 2 bases of the junction left unmatched. This CDR3 is 13 amino acids long. CDR3 DNA sequence: TGTGCCAGCAGCCTCGGGACAGGGGGGACCCAGTACTTC. Its protein is CASSLGTGGTQYF.

This clonotype was found a few times. Possible read error: a much larger clone is one base away. This sequence joins TRBV3-1 and TRBJ2-2; D call uncertain. The CDR3 is 12 residues long. Trimming cost V 1 base and J 4 bases, with 1 base left between them. Germline values: CDR1 LGHDT, CDR2 YNNKEL (reference sequence). This chain's CDR3 is CASSQVTGELFF. The CDR3 nucleotides are TGTGCCAGCAGCCAAGTCACCGGGGAGCTGTTTTTT. The variable domain in full, with the rest retrieved from reference TRBV3-1 and TRBJ2-2, is DTAVSQTPKYLVTQMGNDKSIKCEQNLGHDTMYWYKQDSKKFLKIMFSYNNKELIINETVPNRFSPKSPDKAHLNLHINSLELGDSAVYFCASSQVTGELFFGEGSRLTVL.

V and J are TRBV24-1 and TRBJ2-2, with TRBD1 matching 7 bases. The V and J ends lost 8 bases and 0 bases, in that order; junction bases with no gene match: 5. This CDR3 region has 15 residues. Germline values: CDR1 KGHDR, CDR2 SFDVKD. The CDR3 region has the DNA TGTGCCACCAACCCGGGACAGTCGAACACCGGGGAGCTGTTTTTT. This gives the protein CATNPGQSNTGELFF.

This clonotype was observed at least ten times. The rearrangement uses TRBV27 and TRBJ1-1; the D gene is possibly TRBD1 (5 bases). Germline V gene data show CDR1 as MNHEY and CDR2 as SMNVEV (reference sequence). V shed 5 bases and J shed 1 base, with 17 bases lying between them. The CDR3 runs to 16 residues. This CDR3 reads CASSLGGVPPNTEAFF. The CDR3 region has the DNA TGTGCCAGCAGTCTAGGAGGGGTCCCCCCGAACACTGAAGCTTTCTTT.

This clonotype was observed at least ten times. V and J are TRBV28 and TRBJ1-4; TRBD1 might be the D (6 bases). The length of the CDR3 is 15 residues. V lost 6 bases to trimming and J lost 2 bases, with 13 bases between them. Germline CDR1 reads MDHEN; CDR2 reads SYDVKM. This CDR3 is CASSRGGATNEKLFF. CDR3 in DNA: TGTGCCAGCAGCCGAGGGGGGGCGACTAATGAAAAACTGTTTTTT.

This clonotype appeared a single time. This chain links TRBV6-2 or TRBV6-3 with TRBJ2-2, with D hard to call. The CDR3 spans 12 residues. CDR1 and CDR2 from the germline V gene are MNHEY and SVGEGT. V lost 10 bases and J 2 bases, leaving 8 bases between the germline ends. CDR3 loop: CAIKANTGELFF. DNA of the CDR3: TGTGCCATCAAGGCAAACACCGGGGAGCTGTTTTTT.

The chain uses TRBV20-1 and TRBJ1-4; possible D gene TRBD1, 5 bases. V was cut by 7 bases and J by 3 bases, with 9 bases left in between. The V gene's germline CDR1 is DFQATT and CDR2 SNEGSKA (reference sequence). This CDR3 is 12 amino acids long. CDR3 bases: TGCAGTGTCGAAGGGGCTAATGAAAAACTGTTTTTT. Residues: CSVEGANEKLFF.

This clonotype has a count of ten or more. This sequence joins TRBV12-3 or TRBV12-4 and TRBJ2-7; perhaps TRBD1 as D (6 bases). V gave up 2 bases and J gave up 4 bases, with 15 bases separating them. The CDR3 runs 15 residues. In DNA, the CDR3 is TGTGCCAGCAGTTTATCTGGGGGCACAGGATACGAGCAGTACTTC. This codes for CASSLSGGTGYEQYF.

The chain combines TRBV5-1 with TRBJ2-1, with TRBD1 as a possible D gene (6 bases). The CDR3 has 14 amino acids. Trimming cost V 0 bases and J 3 bases, with 7 bases left between them. Germline V gene data show CDR1 as SGHRS and CDR2 as YFSETQ. CDR3 region: CASSLGDIYNEQFF. CDR3 sequence (DNA): TGCGCCAGCAGCTTGGGGGACATCTACAATGAGCAGTTCTTC.

This clonotype appeared a few times. The V and J genes are TRBV20-1 and TRBJ2-2; 7 bases match TRBD2. The CDR3 has 15 amino acids. Germline CDR1 and CDR2: DFQATT and SNEGSKA (reference sequence). V shed 2 bases, J shed 4 bases, and the junction held 7 bases outside the gene matches. The CDR3 spells CSARSLAEATGELFF. CDR3 sequence (DNA): TGCAGTGCTAGAAGCCTAGCGGAGGCCACCGGGGAGCTGTTTTTT.